This TCR beta chain was sequenced for a study of T cells in narcolepsy. Sequenced by immunoSEQ multiplex PCR; TCRdb stores in-frame clones only, minus some. The repertoire has some 30,000 clones, 60% to 80% of them found once; the top ten carry roughly 3.5%. Germline-derived CDR1 and CDR2 are MGHRA and YSYEKL. CDR3 length: 15 residues. Trimming removed 2 bases from V and 9 bases from J; junction bases left unmatched: 8. The source of this sequence is a human donor in good health. The genes are TRBV4-1 and TRBJ2-1; 9 bases agree with TRBD2. The specimen sequenced was memory (CD45RA-) CD4+ T cells from blood. The chain's CDR3 is CASSQLLRREGEQFF. CDR3 sequence (DNA): TGCGCCAGCAGCCAACTCCTGAGGCGGGAGGGTGAGCAGTTCTTC.